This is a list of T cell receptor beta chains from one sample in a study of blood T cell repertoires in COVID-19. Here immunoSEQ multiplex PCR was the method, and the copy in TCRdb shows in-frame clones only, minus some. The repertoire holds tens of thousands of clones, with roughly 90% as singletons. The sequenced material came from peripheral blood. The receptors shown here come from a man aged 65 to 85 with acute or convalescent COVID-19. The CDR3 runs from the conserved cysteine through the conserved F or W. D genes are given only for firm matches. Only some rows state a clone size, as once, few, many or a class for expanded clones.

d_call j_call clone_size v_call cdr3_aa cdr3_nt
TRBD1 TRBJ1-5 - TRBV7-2 CASSPRTGGNQPQHF TGTGCCAGCAGCCCCAGGACAGGGGGCAATCAGCCCCAGCATTTT
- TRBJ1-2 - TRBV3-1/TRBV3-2 CASSQSGQGTGWYGYTF TGTGCCAGCAGCCAATCGGGGCAGGGGACGGGCTGGTATGGCTACACCTTC
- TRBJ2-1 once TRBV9 CASSVASEYNEQFF TGTGCCAGCAGCGTAGCGTCGGAGTACAATGAGCAGTTCTTC
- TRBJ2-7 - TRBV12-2 CASRLDGTERDEQYF TGTGCAAGTCGCTTAGACGGGACAGAGAGGGACGAGCAGTACTTC
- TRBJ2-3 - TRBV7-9 CASSPPAVASTDTQYF TGTGCCAGCAGCCCGCCAGCGGTCGCTAGCACAGATACGCAGTATTTT
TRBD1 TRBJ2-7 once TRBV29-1 CSVTGTGGYEQYF TGCAGCGTGACCGGGACAGGGGGCTACGAGCAGTACTTC
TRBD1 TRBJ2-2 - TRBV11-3 CASSSDRGQIGELFF TGTGCCAGCAGCTCAGACAGGGGGCAAATCGGGGAGCTGTTTTTT
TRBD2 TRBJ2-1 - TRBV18 CTSSPPGSGIRNEQFF TGTACCAGCTCACCGCCGGGTAGCGGGATCCGAAATGAGCAGTTCTTC
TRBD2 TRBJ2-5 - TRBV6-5 CASSDGGAGGETQYF TGTGCCAGCAGCGACGGGGGGGCAGGCGGGGAGACCCAGTACTTC
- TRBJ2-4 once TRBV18 CASSPGGNIQYF TGTGCCAGCTCACCCGGCGGAAACATTCAGTACTTC
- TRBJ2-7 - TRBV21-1 CARGVSRTVEKVYYEQYF TGTGCCAGGGGGGTTTCAAGGACAGTCGAAAAAGTCTACTACGAGCAGTACTTC
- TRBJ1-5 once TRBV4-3 CASSQEDPGPQHF TGCGCCAGCAGCCAAGAGGATCCGGGTCCCCAGCATTTT
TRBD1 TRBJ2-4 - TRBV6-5 CASSRDRQNIQYF TGTGCCAGCAGCCGGGACAGGCAAAACATTCAGTACTTC
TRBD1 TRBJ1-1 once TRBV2 CASTRQGRNTEAFF TGTGCCAGCACCAGACAGGGGCGGAACACTGAAGCTTTCTTT
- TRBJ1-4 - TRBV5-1 CASSPTGPWDEKLFF TGCGCCAGCAGCCCCACTGGGCCCTGGGATGAAAAACTGTTTTTT
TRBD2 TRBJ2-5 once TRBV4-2 CASSQVKAGGGKETQYF TGTGCCAGCAGCCAAGTAAAAGCGGGAGGAGGAAAAGAGACCCAGTACTTC
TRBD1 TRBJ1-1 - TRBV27 CASSLWDSSEAFF TGTGCCAGCAGTTTATGGGACAGCTCTGAAGCTTTCTTT
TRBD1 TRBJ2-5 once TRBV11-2 CASSPRQGLETQYF TGTGCCAGCAGCCCGCGACAGGGCCTGGAGACCCAGTACTTC
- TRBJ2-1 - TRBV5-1 CASSLQNEQFF TGCGCCAGCAGCTTACAAAATGAGCAGTTCTTC
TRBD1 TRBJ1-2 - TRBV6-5 CASMGTGGFYGYTF TGTGCCAGCATGGGGACAGGGGGCTTCTATGGCTACACCTTC
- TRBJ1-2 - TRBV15 CATSRDLGQGYGYTF TGTGCCACCAGCAGAGATTTGGGCCAGGGGTATGGCTACACCTTC
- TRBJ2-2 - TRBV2 CASSEGSPGELFF TGTGCCAGCAGTGAAGGTAGTCCCGGGGAGCTGTTTTTT
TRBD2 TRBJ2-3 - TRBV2 CASSDAGVADTQYF TGTGCCAGCAGTGATGCGGGAGTGGCAGATACGCAGTATTTT
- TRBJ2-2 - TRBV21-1 CASLRSAGELFF TGTGCCAGCCTACGTTCCGCCGGGGAGCTGTTTTTT
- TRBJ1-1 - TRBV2 CASSEEGVNTEAFF TGTGCCAGCAGTGAAGAAGGGGTGAACACTGAAGCTTTCTTT
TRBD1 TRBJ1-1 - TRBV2 CASSGQGNTEAFF TGTGCCAGCAGCGGACAGGGGAACACTGAAGCTTTCTTT
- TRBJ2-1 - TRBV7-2 CASSPRRGRESYNEQFF TGTGCCAGCAGCCCCCGAAGGGGCAGGGAATCCTACAATGAGCAGTTCTTC
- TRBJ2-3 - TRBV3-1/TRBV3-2 CASSQAEADTQYF TGTGCCAGCAGCCAAGCCGAGGCAGATACGCAGTATTTT
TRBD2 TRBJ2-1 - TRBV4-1 CASSQGGTSGTNEQFF TGCGCCAGCAGCCAGGGAGGGACTAGCGGGACCAATGAGCAGTTCTTC
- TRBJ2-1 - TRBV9 CASTLGGSSYNEQFF TGTGCCAGCACCCTAGGAGGGAGCTCCTACAATGAGCAGTTCTTC
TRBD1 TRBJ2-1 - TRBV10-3 CAISLGQGGGNEQFF TGTGCCATCAGCCTCGGACAGGGAGGTGGGAATGAGCAGTTCTTC
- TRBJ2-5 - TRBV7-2 CASSFDGRAGETQYF TGTGCCAGCAGTTTTGACGGGAGAGCAGGGGAGACCCAGTACTTC
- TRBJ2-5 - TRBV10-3 CAISGRGGEETQYF TGTGCCATCAGTGGAAGGGGCGGAGAAGAGACCCAGTACTTC
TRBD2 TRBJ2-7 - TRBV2 CASLPGLAGGPYEQYF TGTGCCAGCCTACCGGGACTAGCGGGGGGTCCCTACGAGCAGTACTTC
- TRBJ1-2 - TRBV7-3 CASSSDSGDLYGYTF TGTGCCAGCAGCTCGGACAGTGGGGACCTCTATGGCTACACCTTC
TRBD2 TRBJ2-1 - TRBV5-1 CASSLNKGLAGKNEQFF TGCGCCAGCAGCTTGAATAAGGGACTAGCGGGAAAGAATGAGCAGTTCTTC
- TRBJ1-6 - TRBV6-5 CASRPSGENSPLHF TGTGCCAGCAGGCCTTCAGGGGAAAATTCACCCCTCCACTTT
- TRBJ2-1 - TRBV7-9 CASSLISSSNEQFF TGTGCCAGCAGCTTAATCAGTTCTTCCAATGAGCAGTTCTTC
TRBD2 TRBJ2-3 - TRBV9 CASSAWGGGPTDTQYF TGTGCCAGCAGCGCCTGGGGGGGAGGGCCAACAGATACGCAGTATTTT
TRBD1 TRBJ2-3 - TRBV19 CASTPQTGALSDTQYF TGTGCCAGTACCCCCCAAACAGGGGCTTTATCAGATACGCAGTATTTT
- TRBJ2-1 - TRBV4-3 CASSQDPRSQGWNEQFF TGCGCCAGCAGCCAGGACCCCCGGTCACAGGGTTGGAATGAGCAGTTCTTC
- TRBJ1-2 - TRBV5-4 CASSLRTANYGYTF TGTGCCAGCAGCTTGCGGACAGCTAACTATGGCTACACCTTC